Below, 6 T cell receptor beta chains from the same sample are listed, as sequenced in a study of CD8 T cells in Susac syndrome. Reverse transcription used 0.5 to 1 ug RNA and random hexamers. A single record per CDR3 protein comes from TCRdb applying MiXCR to the immunoSEQ multiplex PCR reads. This table has about 160,000 distinct CDR3 sequences, approximately 93% appearing once. The sample was CD4+ T cells from PBMCs. These TCRs come from a human donor with multiple sclerosis.

This clonotype is a singleton in its sample. The chain couples TRBV7-3 to TRBJ2-1; 9 nucleotides line up with TRBD1. The CDR3 runs to 13 residues. Per germline, CDR1 SGHTA and CDR2 FQGTGA. The trim removed 9 bases at V and 4 bases at J, leaving 4 bases unmatched. The chain's CDR3 is CASGTGRYNEQFF. The CDR3 DNA follows: TGTGCCAGTGGGACAGGGCGGTACAATGAGCAGTTCTTC. Supplemented by reference TRBV7-3 and TRBJ2-1, the full variable domain reads GAGVSQTPSNKVTEKGKYVELRCDPISGHTALYWYRQSLGQGPEFLIYFQGTGAADDSGLPNDRFFAVRPEGSVSTLKIQRTERGDSAVYLCASGTGRYNEQFFGPGTRLTVL.

The rearrangement joins TRBV3-1 to TRBJ2-1; possible D gene TRBD2, 6 bases. Trimming cost V 3 bases and J 2 bases, with 17 bases left between them. From germline, CDR1 is LGHDT and CDR2 YNNKEL (reference sequence). This CDR3 comprises 17 residues. The CDR3 coding sequence is TGTGCCAGCAGCCACCACATTACGGGAGTACCCTACAATGAGCAGTTCTTC. Its protein product is CASSHHITGVPYNEQFF.

The rearrangement links TRBV7-2 to TRBJ2-5; D is undetermined. The CDR3 loop spans 13 amino acids. Germline V gene data show CDR1 as SGHTA and CDR2 as FQGNSA. V lost 3 bases to trimming and J lost 5 bases, with 10 bases between them. For the CDR3, the DNA is TGTGCCAGCAGCTTCGCCGATGATGAGACCCAGTACTTC. This codes for CASSFADDETQYF.

This clonotype was counted only a few times. The chain is built from TRBV2 and TRBJ2-7; D call uncertain. CDR3 length equals 11 residues. The V and J ends lost 5 bases and 5 bases respectively, with 7 bases between them. The germline V gene encodes CDR1 SNHLY and CDR2 FYNNEI. The CDR3 here is CASSPVHEQYF. CDR3 bases: TGTGCCAGCAGTCCTGTCCACGAGCAGTACTTC.

This CDR3 reads CASSPFSGQGDTEAFF. CDR3 in DNA: TGTGCCAGCTCACCGTTCTCGGGCCAAGGGGACACTGAAGCTTTCTTT. The rearrangement joins TRBV18 to TRBJ1-1; D is perhaps TRBD1 (5 bases). Germline CDR1 and CDR2: KGHSH and LQKENI. V lost 3 bases, J lost 3 bases, and 17 bases lay in between. The CDR3 length is 16 residues.

This chain links TRBV27 with TRBJ2-1; 12 nucleotides align to TRBD2. Trimming took 2 bases from V and 4 from J; bases not matched to a gene: 3. Germline CDR1 reads MNHEY; CDR2 reads SMNVEV (reference sequence). The length of the CDR3 is 16 residues. The CDR3 is CASSLRTSGTYNEQFF. CDR3 DNA sequence: TGTGCCAGCAGTTTAAGGACTAGCGGGACATACAATGAGCAGTTCTTC.